These 29 T cell receptor beta chains originate from one sample sequenced in a study of shared clonotypes between healthy human individuals. Only in-frame clones appear in the TCRdb table, and some are missing; sequencing was by immunoSEQ multiplex PCR. The table records some 1 million clones, roughly 70% of them present only once. The specimen was memory CD4+ T cells sorted from blood. The subset here: CD45RA-negative fraction. These receptors were obtained from a man younger than 30 in good health.

This clone appeared a single time. CDR3 sequence: CASGLTYRGVSNYGYTF. In nucleotides, the CDR3 is TGTGCTAGTGGTTTGACCTACAGGGGGGTTTCTAACTATGGCTACACCTTC. This sequence joins TRBV12-5 and TRBJ1-2; 8 positions agree with TRBD1. Losses at the gene ends were 2 bases for V and 0 bases for J; bases not matched to a gene: 8. This CDR3 is built from 17 residues. Looked up from germline, CDR1 is LGHNT and CDR2 is FRNRAP.

This clone was observed a handful of times. The chain employs TRBV6-5 and TRBJ2-7, with 8 positions matching TRBD1. V lost 6 bases to trimming and J lost 6 bases; unmatched junction nucleotides: 10. Looked up from germline, CDR1 is MNHEY and CDR2 is SVGAGI. This CDR3 has 14 amino acids. CDR3 sequence: CASRGQVSYGEQYF. For the CDR3, the DNA is TGTGCCAGCAGGGGACAGGTTTCATATGGCGAGCAGTACTTC.

Of note for this clone: One end of the junction does not line up with germline, which may come from a read error. The chain uses TRBV10-3 and TRBJ2-7; D is unclear. Germline loops: CDR1 ENHRY, CDR2 SYGVKD. CDR3 length: 13 amino acids. CDR3 region: CAVSESRGSQQYF. The DNA for the CDR3 is TGTGCCGTCAGTGAGTCCCGAGGTTCTCAGCAGTACTTC.

The chain joins TRBV6-5 to TRBJ1-6; D not resolved. The CDR3 is made up of 15 amino acids. With 3 bases removed from V and 7 bases from J, the gap between germline ends came to 13 bases. Germline-derived CDR1 and CDR2 are MNHEY and SVGAGI. CDR3 region: CASSYSSIENSPLHF. In DNA form, the CDR3 reads TGTGCCAGCAGTTATTCGTCCATAGAGAATTCACCCCTCCACTTT.

This clone was picked up a small number of times. The V call is TRBV6-1, the J call TRBJ1-5; D gene ambiguous. This CDR3 has 15 amino acids. V gave up 9 bases and J gave up 8 bases, with 23 bases separating them. Germline V lookup: CDR1 MNHNS, CDR2 SASEGT. As DNA, the CDR3 is TGTGCCAGGGGAATGCACAGCTATCAAGTCGAGCCCCAGCATTTT. This codes for CARGMHSYQVEPQHF.

V gene TRBV4-1 combines with J gene TRBJ2-3; possible D gene TRBD1, 6 bases. The CDR3 runs 16 residues. Germline values: CDR1 MGHRA, CDR2 YSYEKL. Trimming removed 1 base from V and 7 bases from J, with 18 bases in between. The CDR3 nucleotides are TGCGCCAGCAGCCAAGGATCAGACCAGGGGAGACATACGCAGTATTTT. Its translation is CASSQGSDQGRHTQYF.

This clone was counted only a few times. The chain has TRBV27 and TRBJ1-4, with D unresolved. Trimming took 1 base from V and 7 from J, leaving 13 bases between them. The CDR3 is made up of 15 amino acids. CDR1 and CDR2 (germline): MNHEY, SMNVEV (reference sequence). DNA of the CDR3: TGTGCCAGCAGTTTATACAAGACTGCGACTGAAAAACTGTTTTTT. It is translated as CASSLYKTATEKLFF.

V gene TRBV7-2 combines with J gene TRBJ2-1; the D is unclear. The CDR3 is 13 residues long. The germline V and J ends were trimmed by 3 bases and 6 bases, with 9 bases remaining between them. Germline V CDR1 and CDR2: SGHTA, FQGNSA. DNA of the CDR3: TGTGCCAGCAGCTTCGGCCAGATCAATGAGCAGTTCTTC. Encoded protein: CASSFGQINEQFF.

There are many counts of this clone. V gene TRBV7-3 combines with J gene TRBJ2-7; 8 bases line up with TRBD2. Germline V CDR1 and CDR2: SGHTA, FQGTGA. The trim removed 5 bases at V and 5 bases at J, leaving 8 bases unmatched. This CDR3 has 14 residues. The CDR3 loop is CASSRRGGNDEQYF. The DNA of the CDR3 is TGTGCCAGCAGCCGCCGGGGGGGCAACGACGAGCAGTACTTC.

The chain joins TRBV18 to TRBJ1-2; D call uncertain. Trimming pared 3 bases from V and 4 bases from J, leaving 18 bases between. The CDR3 covers 16 residues. The germline gives CDR1 KGHSH, CDR2 LQKENI. CDR3 sequence: CASSPGPEAVIYGYTF. The CDR3, as DNA: TGTGCCAGCTCACCCGGGCCCGAGGCGGTCATCTATGGCTACACCTTC. The full variable domain, in which reference TRBV18 and TRBJ1-2 provide the parts outside the CDR3, is NAGVMQNPRHLVRRRGQEARLRCSPMKGHSHVYWYRQLPEEGLKFMVYLQKENIIDESGMPKERFSAEFPKEGPSILRIQQVVRGDSAAYFCASSPGPEAVIYGYTFGSGTRLTVV.

This clone has only one observation. The chain combines TRBV27 with TRBJ2-3, with 9 positions matching TRBD1. The V gene's germline CDR1 is MNHEY and CDR2 SMNVEV (reference sequence). This CDR3 has 12 residues. V shed 5 bases and J 9 bases; nucleotides not matched to a gene: 3. The CDR3 reads CASSLDRGTQYF. In DNA form, the CDR3 reads TGTGCCAGCAGTCTTGACAGGGGGACGCAGTATTTT.

The chain links TRBV11-2 to TRBJ2-4, with 14 bases aligning to TRBD2. This CDR3 contains 15 residues. Germline CDR1 and CDR2: SGHAT and FQNNGV. After removal of 5 bases from V and 6 bases from J, the junction contained 3 bases not matched to a gene. This CDR3 reads CASSRLAGGGNIQYF. CDR3 coding DNA: TGTGCCAGCAGCCGACTAGCGGGAGGGGGAAACATTCAGTACTTC.

The chain joins TRBV7-9 to TRBJ2-7, with D possibly TRBD1 on 6 matching bases. The CDR3 has 15 residues. Germline values: CDR1 SEHNR, CDR2 FQNEAQ (reference sequence). With 3 bases removed from V and 3 bases from J, the gap between germline ends came to 15 bases. CDR3 sequence (DNA): TGTGCCAGCAGCTTCGGCCCCCAGGGGAGCTACGAGCAGTACTTC. It codes for CASSFGPQGSYEQYF.

V is TRBV10-1 and J is TRBJ1-6; D gene uncertain. In germline, CDR1 is WNHNN, CDR2 SYGVQD (reference sequence). V lost 2 bases and J lost 10, with 12 bases in between. The CDR3 covers 14 residues. The CDR3 here is CASSEGRAGSPLHF. The DNA for the CDR3 is TGCGCCAGCAGTGAGGGGCGGGCAGGATCACCCCTCCACTTT.

This clone was observed once. The chain carries TRBV19 and TRBJ2-1; TRBD2 matches at 13 bases. Trimming took 3 bases from V and 3 from J; bases not matched to a gene: 2. CDR3 size: 16 residues. Germline CDR1 LNHDA, CDR2 SQIVND (reference sequence). CDR3 DNA: TGTGCCAGTAGTATGGGACTAGCGGGGATCTACAATGAGCAGTTCTTC. Translated: CASSMGLAGIYNEQFF.

The gene calls are TRBV4-3 and TRBJ2-1, with unresolved D. The CDR3 runs to 14 residues. Germline V gene lookup returns CDR1 LGHNA and CDR2 YSLEER. Trimming took off 0 bases at V and 6 bases at J, with 9 bases between the two ends. The CDR3 DNA reads TGCGCCAGCAGCCAAGATCCGGGTTCCAATGAGCAGTTCTTC. Translating it yields CASSQDPGSNEQFF.

This clone was found once. The genes are TRBV5-1 and TRBJ1-4; 9 bases are shared with TRBD1. With 3 bases clipped from V and 7 bases from J, the junction kept 10 bases outside the gene matches. Germline V gene lookup returns CDR1 SGHRS and CDR2 YFSETQ. CDR3 length: 16 amino acids. The CDR3 reads CASSSTGQGIGEKLFF. The CDR3 nucleotides are TGCGCCAGCAGCTCCACGGGACAGGGAATAGGTGAAAAACTGTTTTTT.

The chain carries TRBV7-2 and TRBJ1-2; D is unresolved. The CDR3 runs 13 residues. The ends were cut back, 1 base at V and 7 bases at J, with 10 bases in the middle. CDR1 is SGHTA, CDR2 FQGNSA, per germline. The CDR3 sequence: CASSLDRDSGYTF. CDR3 sequence (DNA): TGTGCCAGCAGCTTAGACCGGGATTCTGGCTACACCTTC.

The J gene is TRBJ1-1, the V gene TRBV28; no definite D call. CDR3 length: 11 amino acids. V shed 6 bases and J shed 10 bases, with 12 bases lying between them. Germline CDR1 reads MDHEN; CDR2 reads SYDVKM. The CDR3 is CASSNPRLAFF. CDR3 nucleotides: TGTGCCAGCAGCAATCCTCGGTTAGCTTTCTTT.

The rearrangement uses TRBV5-1 and TRBJ2-5; 9 nucleotides line up with TRBD1. The ends lost 4 bases at V and 2 bases at J; junction bases unmatched: 6. CDR1 is SGHRS and CDR2 is YFSETQ in the germline V gene. This CDR3 has 15 amino acids. Here the CDR3 DNA reads TGCGCCAGCAGCCTGCAGACAGGGGGACAAGAGACCCAGTACTTC. Amino acid sequence: CASSLQTGGQETQYF.

V and J are TRBV7-9 and TRBJ1-2; D unclear. Germline values: CDR1 SEHNR, CDR2 FQNEAQ (reference sequence). Trimming removed 0 bases at V and 7 bases at J, with 9 bases between. This CDR3 has 13 residues. The CDR3 sequence: CASSLAFEGGYTF. CDR3 coding DNA: TGTGCCAGCAGCTTAGCTTTCGAGGGTGGCTACACCTTC.

About this clone itself: One junction end disagrees with the germline gene, perhaps due to a read error. The rearrangement links TRBV7-7 to TRBJ1-1; D is ambiguous. Germline V CDR1 and CDR2: SSHAT, FNYEAQ (reference sequence). There are 16 residues in the CDR3. CDR3 residues: CASSGPSERLNTEAFF. The CDR3 region has the DNA TGTGCTAGCAGCGGCCCCTCCGAACGATTGAACACTGAAGCTTTCTTT.

The rearrangement uses TRBV6-1 and TRBJ2-7; 10 bases align to TRBD1. After removal of 3 bases from V and 7 bases from J, the junction contained 9 bases not matched to a gene. Looked up from germline, CDR1 is MNHNS and CDR2 is SASEGT. The CDR3 length is 15 residues. CDR3 coding DNA: TGTGCCAGCAGTGATTCCGGGACAGGGGTTGGAGAGCAGTACTTC. It yields the protein CASSDSGTGVGEQYF.

V and J are TRBV30 and TRBJ1-3; a possible D gene is TRBD1 (5 bases). The CDR3 runs 14 residues. The germline V gene has CDR1 GTSNPN and CDR2 SVGIG (reference sequence). V was clipped by 6 bases and J by 4 bases, with 16 bases between them. CDR3: CACSTVHPGNTIYF. CDR3 in DNA: TGTGCCTGCTCGACAGTTCACCCGGGAAACACCATATATTTT.

This rearrangement joins TRBV5-6 to TRBJ2-7; unclear D gene. In germline, CDR1 is SGHDT, CDR2 YYEEEE. Trimming cost V 1 base and J 0 bases, with 11 bases left between them. This CDR3 is 15 amino acids long. For the CDR3, the DNA is TGTGCCAGCAGCTTGCTGGCAACTGCCTCCTACGAGCAGTACTTC. Protein sequence: CASSLLATASYEQYF.

The CDR3 spells CASKSGASNTEAFF. The CDR3 region has the DNA TGCGCCAGCAAATCCGGCGCTTCGAACACTGAAGCTTTCTTT. The genes are TRBV5-1 and TRBJ1-1; D not certain. CDR1 SGHRS and CDR2 YFSETQ come from the germline V gene. V shed 6 bases and J shed 1 base, with 13 bases lying between them. The CDR3 consists of 14 residues.

The chain recombines TRBV10-3 with TRBJ2-7; the match to TRBD2 covers 7 bases. This CDR3 is built from 14 residues. Losses at the gene ends were 6 bases for V and 1 base for J; bases not matched to a gene: 6. CDR1 is ENHRY, CDR2 SYGVKD, per germline. CDR3 loop: CAISVREGSYEQYF. For the CDR3, the DNA is TGTGCCATCAGCGTTAGGGAGGGTTCCTACGAGCAGTACTTC.

The genes are TRBV15 and TRBJ2-5; tentative D call: TRBD2 (5 bases). The V and J ends lost 3 bases and 7 bases respectively, with 9 bases between them. The CDR3 spans 12 residues. The V gene's germline CDR1 is LNHNV and CDR2 YYDKDF (reference sequence). Written as DNA, the CDR3 is TGTGCCACCAGCAGGGACTGGGGGACCCAGTACTTC. It codes for CATSRDWGTQYF.

The J gene is TRBJ1-4, the V gene TRBV6-5; D perhaps matches TRBD1 (5 bases). This CDR3 spans 14 amino acids. The V end was cut by 6 bases, the J end by 3 bases, with 11 bases between. Germline CDR1 is MNHEY and CDR2 is SVGAGI. The CDR3 is CASRGDVANEKLFF. The CDR3 DNA reads as TGTGCCAGCAGGGGGGACGTGGCTAATGAAAAACTGTTTTTT.